Listed below are T cell receptor beta chains from one sample, sequenced in a study of blood T cell repertoires in COVID-19. Sequenced by immunoSEQ multiplex PCR; TCRdb stores in-frame clones only, minus some. In the table there are roughly 42,000 clones, about 87% of which are singletons. The source material was peripheral blood. The receptors come from a human donor in a cohort sampled during active COVID-19. Each CDR3 is given with its conserved first and last residue. A D gene is named only where the DNA matches it firmly.

cdr3_aa: CAWSAGQGFGKNIQYF; cdr3_nt: TGTGCCTGGAGTGCGGGACAGGGTTTTGGCAAAAACATTCAGTACTTC; j_call: TRBJ2-4; v_call: TRBV30; d_call: TRBD1
cdr3_aa: CASSRYYTGFGELFF; cdr3_nt: TGCGCCAGCAGCCGCTATTATACAGGGTTCGGGGAGCTGTTTTTT; j_call: TRBJ2-2; v_call: TRBV4-1; d_call: -
cdr3_aa: CASSEWAGPTDTQYF; cdr3_nt: TGTGCCAGCAGTGAGTGGGCAGGTCCCACAGATACGCAGTATTTT; j_call: TRBJ2-3; v_call: TRBV6-1; d_call: -
cdr3_aa: CASSPGTGGKNEQFF; cdr3_nt: TGTGCCAGCAGCCCCGGGACAGGGGGCAAGAATGAGCAGTTCTTC; j_call: TRBJ2-1; v_call: TRBV13; d_call: TRBD1
cdr3_aa: CASSLNRDTEAFF; cdr3_nt: TGTGCCAGCAGCTTGAACAGGGACACTGAAGCTTTCTTT; j_call: TRBJ1-1; v_call: TRBV5-4; d_call: -
cdr3_aa: CASSELGSGEGYF; cdr3_nt: TGTGCCAGCAGTGAATTAGGGTCCGGGGAGGGGTACTTC; j_call: TRBJ2-5; v_call: TRBV6-1; d_call: TRBD2
cdr3_aa: CASSPTRDSRPQHF; cdr3_nt: TGTGCCAGCAGCCCCACGAGGGACTCACGCCCCCAGCATTTT; j_call: TRBJ1-5; v_call: TRBV2; d_call: -
cdr3_aa: CATGRDRGVYEQYF; cdr3_nt: TGTGCCACCGGCCGGGACAGGGGAGTCTACGAGCAGTACTTC; j_call: TRBJ2-7; v_call: TRBV15; d_call: TRBD1
cdr3_aa: CSVSPGGADYNEQFF; cdr3_nt: TGCAGCGTATCCCCGGGAGGGGCAGACTACAATGAGCAGTTCTTC; j_call: TRBJ2-1; v_call: TRBV29-1; d_call: TRBD2
cdr3_aa: CASTARDRGTGELFF; cdr3_nt: TGTGCCAGCACCGCCCGGGACAGGGGGACCGGGGAGCTGTTTTTT; j_call: TRBJ2-2; v_call: TRBV3-1/TRBV3-2; d_call: TRBD1
cdr3_aa: CASRAVSSGANVLTF; cdr3_nt: TGTGCCAGCAGGGCAGTATCCTCTGGGGCCAACGTCCTGACTTTC; j_call: TRBJ2-6; v_call: TRBV6-5; d_call: -